Given below is one TCR beta chain in context. The assay was immunoSEQ multiplex PCR, and TCRdb's table has in-frame clones only and misses some. The table shows roughly 290,000 clones, with around 91% occurring only once. The sample comes from a study of blood T cell repertoires in COVID-19. Germline CDR1 reads SGHKS; CDR2 reads YYEKEE (reference sequence). After removal of 6 bases from V and 6 bases from J, the junction contained 4 bases not matched to a gene. This CDR3 is built from 12 residues. This rearrangement joins TRBV5-5 to TRBJ2-7; 9 bases agree with TRBD1. The sequence was collected from a woman in her sixties with acute or convalescent COVID-19. Specimen: peripheral blood. CDR3 nucleotides: TGTGCCAGCACCGGACAGGGGATCGAGCAGTACTTC. Translating gives CASTGQGIEQYF.